This TCR beta chain emerged from a study of cytomegalovirus exposure and HLA in healthy donors (dated by TCRdb to about 2017). Study-level background: In an earlier analysis of 550 to 750 of the donors, around 290 Gb of sequence data and 117 million unique TCR beta sequences from 150 million to 200 million T cells were reported. Typing coverage differed by locus: A, B, C, DRB1 and DQB1 were typed in about 620-640 donors, DQA1 in approximately 520, DPA1 in 600 to 610, and DPB1 in 400 to 490. An earlier analysis of 587 of the donors used high-throughput TCR beta sequencing to judge whether each TCR beta V gene segment behaved as functional or pseudogenic. The later analysis used no new phenotypic data to find candidate immune exposures, relying instead on TCR beta sequences and their occurrence across donors. Alongside the repertoire data, information on donor age, sex, ethnicity and CMV serostatus was compiled. High-throughput TCR immunosequencing, statistical association of individual TCRs with disease status, and machine learning were combined to predict cytomegalovirus infection status. The study used immunosequencing to profile the T cell repertoires of approximately 640 subjects and linked those repertoires to cytomegalovirus serostatus. Among the roughly 400 genotyped donors, 81% belonged to the genetic ancestry cluster associated with self-reported Caucasian donors. About 300 gigabases of sequencing data and around 85 million unique TCR sequences made up an early release that covered around 640 HLA-typed donors. A later genetic analysis used genome-wide SNP genotypes for about three fifths of the 666 donors, treating that subset as a discovery cohort. Roughly 5 DR-DQ haplotypes were treated as single units for association and clustering because of strong linkage in the cohort. The aim of the study was to test whether cataloging public T cell receptors could identify signatures of past pathogen exposure. All discovery cohort repertoires had been generated using a single sequencing platform. Class I and class II HLA loci were covered by the typing at four-digit resolution. A separate validation cohort of about 110 different subjects was used in addition to the roughly 640-subject first cohort. Among 398 genotyped donors of the cohort, an average of around 220,000 unique TCR beta nucleotide sequences was sequenced per donor, of which about 19% were non-productive. A later analysis re-analyzed previously published TCR beta repertoires from 660 or so donors and added high-resolution HLA genotyping to study TCR occurrence patterns. What the authors observed across the whole study: A cluster of highly shared sequence variants was judged likely to be a technical artifact of the sequencing pipeline. A later analysis found that most CMV-associated TCR beta chains appeared HLA-restricted, with HLA associations seemingly driven largely by CMV exposure. Specific HLA alleles were associated with 16,951 TCR beta sequences at a false discovery rate of 0.05 in a later analysis. Most TCR sequences were observed very rarely across donors, whereas some public TCRs were present in many individuals. The study gave a list of over 150 TCR beta chains associated with cytomegalovirus. Correlated functional status among segregating V segments might be attributable to linkage disequilibrium, but an unknown experimental factor could not be ruled out. A few of the identified cytomegalovirus-associated TCR beta chains were confirmed in vitro to be specific for cytomegalovirus antigens. Because HLA typing was unavailable for some donors at each locus, only the typed subset was used in association tests. In a later analysis, TCR association rates were found to vary across HLA loci, with the most associated TCRs seen for DRB1 alleles and the fewest for HLA-C alleles. Roughly uniform sequencing depth across donors was assumed in presence/absence analyses, although this assumption may not hold. In a later analysis, several top co-occurrence clusters were reported to appear linked to parvovirus B19, influenza, CMV and Epstein-Barr virus. Because counts were too low, roughly 16 rarely observed V segments, including chromosome 9 orphons, were left out of the earlier analysis of some 640 of the donors. The authors suggested that the approach could potentially be extended to other disease states and immunological phenotypes. According to a later genetic analysis, donors in an Asian-associated ancestry cluster had fewer N-insertions in productive TCRs than the approximately 700-donor mean. When HLA alleles, especially DR and DQ, strongly co-occurred, attributing TCR associations to individual alleles was difficult. A further reported finding was that TCR beta sequences accurately predicted the HLA-A and HLA-B alleles for most subjects in the first cohort. In both the original and validation cohorts, the classifier was reported to diagnose cytomegalovirus status with high specificity and sensitivity. In an earlier analysis of a few hundred of the donors, most TCR beta V segments were observed in productive rearrangements about 87% or about 30% of the time, broadly matching IMGT annotations. CMV serostatus was the only immune exposure information available for the cohort. A later analysis found that HLA-associated TCR beta chains were more clonally expanded and had lower generation probabilities than equally common non-associated chains. In this cohort, only TCR beta chains were sequenced, and detectable features were limited by the absence of alpha or paired-chain data. Some IMGT-functional V segments, including TRBV6-2 and TRBV6-3, could not be distinguished by the 87-base-pair reads and were therefore excluded. V-gene and J-gene trimming of TCR beta chains was associated with a missense DCLRE1C variant in a later genetic analysis, and the association was replicated in an independent cohort.

Libraries were prepared through the immunoSEQ multiplex PCR assay. For the multiplex PCR, a mixture combining 60 forward primers for TCR Vbeta segments and 13 reverse primers for TCR Jbeta segments was used. A multiplex PCR assay on genomic DNA amplified the CDR3 region of rearranged TCR beta genes. The Illumina HiSeq System was used to sequence the amplified TCR beta libraries as 87-base-pair reads. The study's processing was this. A later analysis tallied 75 million to 95 million unique TCR beta chains across the 660 or so repertoires, and about 12 million of those chains were shared by two or more donors. Raw reads were error-corrected and collapsed into unique sequences with a nearest-neighbor algorithm that merged closely related sequences to remove PCR and sequencing errors. V, D and J gene segments were assigned by aligning CDR3 sequences to IMGT reference sequences. Each retained sequence needed at least a six-nucleotide match to both a V gene segment and a J gene segment. A rearrangement was called productive if the CDR3 had no stop codons and remained in frame with V and J, and every other rearrangement was called non-productive. CDR3 was defined according to IMGT convention as the region running from the second conserved V-encoded cysteine to the conserved J-encoded phenylalanine. The earlier analysis of 500 to 750 of the donors excluded any sequence lacking an unambiguous match to a single V gene segment. In an earlier analysis of approximately 590 of the donors, a V segment was called functional when productive rearrangements were above 56.7%, and segregating when the standard deviation between donors exceeded 5%. A statistical classification framework was built to diagnose cytomegalovirus status from the catalog of TCR beta chain sequences. In a later analysis, TCR nucleotide sequences were compared against IMGT/GENE-DB human TR gene sequences so that V and J genes could be assigned. The TCRdist pipeline was used in a later analysis to assign CDR3 sequences and most-parsimonious VDJ recombination scenarios. A later analysis defined each TCR beta chain by its CDR3 amino acid sequence plus V-gene family, and excluded reads lacking a unique V-gene family. To address suspected cross-contamination and a sequencing artifact, a later analysis removed a few hundred highly shared, low-generation-probability nucleotide sequences. A later analysis calculated a clonal expansion index for each public chain from normalized within-repertoire ranks of inferred template counts. A later analysis computed generation probabilities with a VDJ recombination model fitted to out-of-frame rearrangements, and checked the results against IGoR. In a later analysis, hypergeometric tests were used to score TCR-TCR, TCR-HLA and TCR-CMV co-occurrence, with a repertoire-size bias correction applied to TCR pairs. In a later analysis, false discovery rates were estimated by permuting HLA or CMV assignments 20 times. A later analysis grouped co-occurring TCRs with DBSCAN, adding TCRdist sequence similarity when clustering within HLA-allele-positive subsets. Repertoires with fewer than 30,000 or more than 120,000 public chains, plus five repertoires with anomalous nucleotide sharing, were excluded from co-occurrence clustering. As stored in TCRdb, this immuneACCESS dataset retains in-frame rearrangements with V and J assigned. A fraction of the clones does not appear; measured against another copy, unresolved V genes explain less than half of the discrepancy, and the remainder lacks a known reason. V, J and clone size derive from that table, while D and trimming were established from the DNA sequence. This sample gives about 110,000 clones in total; 70% to 85% of them show up just once. The ten largest clones take up approximately 3.7% of the sample.

The CDR3 spans 14 residues, from the cysteine through the phenylalanine. Only CDR3 DNA is held: 42 bases, read in frame from base 1. Unmatched junction bases come to 7, with V trimmed by 4 bases and J by 8 bases. In the germline V gene (reference sequence), CDR1 corresponds to MNHEY and CDR2 to SMNVEV. This clone has more than one count but fewer than ten. Its antigen specificity is not known. Per-base qualities were not stored, and no clone one base away is much larger. In total, just over 650 healthy bone marrow donors made up the cohort. At the time of sampling, all cohort members were nominally healthy, though unrecorded immune exposures were likely present. Of the approximately 700 cohort members, about 280 had positive CMV serostatus and 350 to 450 had negative CMV serostatus, and CMV serostatus was not recorded for the donor. A peripheral blood sample was provided by each donor, and peripheral blood mononuclear cells were used for TCR beta sequencing. The Qiagen DNeasy Blood Extraction Kit was used to extract genomic DNA from the blood cell samples.

Sequencing used PBMCs. The rearrangement joined TRBV27 to TRBJ2-3; TRBD1 agrees with 9 junctional bases. This clonotype originated in a human donor in good health. The CDR3 corresponds to CASSSTGGVGTQYF. The DNA reads as follows: TGTGCCAGCAGTTCGACAGGGGGAGTCGGTACGCAGTATTTT.